The 2 T cell receptor beta chains in this list originate from one sample, sequenced in a study of blood T cell repertoires in COVID-19. Sequencing was performed with immunoSEQ multiplex PCR; in TCRdb, only in-frame clones are kept and a portion is missing. The sample consists of 60,000 or so clones, 75% to 80% of them appearing once. The sample comprised peripheral blood. All receptors come from a human donor in a cohort sampled during active COVID-19.

The gene calls are TRBV5-1 and TRBJ2-1; weak D call: TRBD2 (6 bases). Trimming took 0 bases from V and 7 from J, leaving 14 bases between them. The CDR3 contains 15 residues. In germline, CDR1 is SGHRS, CDR2 YFSETQ. This CDR3 reads CASSLESQGGNEQFF. The CDR3 DNA reads TGCGCCAGCAGCTTGGAAAGTCAGGGAGGAAATGAGCAGTTCTTC. The complete variable domain, with remaining parts taken from reference TRBV5-1 and TRBJ2-1, reads KAGVTQTPRYLIKTRGQQVTLSCSPISGHRSVSWYQQTPGQGLQFLFEYFSETQRNKGNFPGRFSGRQFSNSRSEMNVSTLELGDSALYLCASSLESQGGNEQFFGPGTRLTVL.

The V call is TRBV6-2 or TRBV6-3, the J call TRBJ2-1, with 11 bases lining up with TRBD2. The trim removed 5 bases at V and 5 bases at J, leaving 11 bases unmatched. The germline gives CDR1 MNHEY, CDR2 SVGEGT. This CDR3 region has 17 residues. CDR3 region: CASSPQVGTSGNNEQFF. CDR3 coding DNA: TGTGCCAGCAGTCCACAGGTGGGGACTAGCGGTAACAATGAGCAGTTCTTC.